This T cell receptor (beta chain) was observed in a study of circulating tumor DNA in untreated peripheral T-cell lymphoma (dated by TCRdb to about 2021). Background on the whole study: Serum samples were collected at baseline and serially during treatment so that circulating tumor DNA carrying tumor TCR clonotypes could be tracked. On the study overall, not on this receptor specifically: Tumor-specific clonotypes were identified in roughly four fifths of patients, from approximately 86% of baseline tissues and roughly 67% of baseline serum samples. Among about two dozen serially sampled patients, 38% cleared ctDNA after two cycles, and detectable ctDNA after therapy showed a trend toward worse survival. A couple of patients with persistently detectable ctDNA after therapy stayed in remission over roughly 9 years of follow-up, so ctDNA persistence did not always predict relapse.

V is clipped by 0 bases and J by 2 bases, and the sequence between their germline boundaries is 10 bases long. CDR3 length: 15 amino acids, cysteine to phenylalanine. Of the read, only the CDR3 DNA is kept; its 45 bases are in frame from base 1. From the germline V gene, CDR1 is SGHVS and CDR2 is FQNEAQ. Library prep was done by the immunoSEQ multiplex PCR assay. TCRdb took this table from immuneACCESS and kept in-frame rearrangements with V and J called. Such tables lack part of the clones; where checked against another copy, unresolved V genes explain under half of the gap, and the rest is unexplained. The sample has about 400 clones on record, about 88% of them singletons. Around 90% of the sample comes from the top ten. The study used next-generation sequencing of T-cell receptor sequences to monitor peripheral T-cell lymphoma patients receiving frontline treatment on a trial. A word on this clone: The antigen it binds to is not known. Base qualities were left out, and no much larger clone turns up one base away.

Source material: cell-free DNA from blood serum. This receptor chain uses TRBV7-8 and TRBJ2-5, with TRBD2 perhaps the D gene, on 5 matching bases. This clonotype was obtained from a human donor with peripheral T-cell lymphoma. The DNA is as follows: TGTGCCAGCAGCTTAGCGATGAGGGAACAAGAGACCCAGTACTTC. Protein translation: CASSLAMREQETQYF.